The next 10 T cell receptor beta chains were all read from a single sample in a study of identical twins. In TCRdb, the 5' RACE reads were re-called with MiXCR into one record per CDR3 protein. The sample includes a few hundred thousand distinct CDR3 sequences, about 8.5% of them seen just once. These data also featured in a second study, about yellow fever vaccine responses in identical twins.

The sample comprised CD8+ T cells sorted from blood. Every receptor here comes from a woman between 18 and 29 years old in good health.

The rearrangement uses TRBV4-3 and TRBJ2-3; 13 nucleotides align to TRBD2. The CDR3 runs to 20 residues. Germline loops: CDR1 LGHNA, CDR2 YSLEER. The junction had 13 bases not matched to a gene; V was cut back by 4 bases and J by 0 bases. The CDR3 region has the DNA TGCGCCAGCAGCCCAGCGGGACTAGCGGGGAAAAGTACTAGCACAGATACGCAGTATTTT. Protein: CASSPAGLAGKSTSTDTQYF.

V usage is TRBV2 and J usage is TRBJ2-7; D tentatively reads TRBD1 or TRBD2 (5 bases each). V lost 7 bases, J lost 3 bases, and 25 bases lay in between. There are 17 residues in the CDR3. The germline V gene has CDR1 SNHLY and CDR2 FYNNEI. The CDR3 loop is CASIPGPYTPADYEQYF. The DNA for the CDR3 is TGTGCCAGCATTCCGGGACCTTACACACCGGCTGACTACGAGCAGTACTTC.

This clonotype was recorded at least ten times. This chain links TRBV7-2 with TRBJ2-1; D possibly corresponds to TRBD2 (5 bases). Looked up from germline, CDR1 is SGHTA and CDR2 is FQGNSA. The germline V and J ends were trimmed by 7 bases and 8 bases, with 15 bases remaining between them. The CDR3 has 13 residues. CDR3 in amino acids: CASTLVARDEQFF. The DNA of the CDR3 is TGTGCCAGCACCCTTGTAGCGAGGGATGAGCAGTTCTTC.

This clonotype was detected only a few times. The V and J genes are TRBV25-1 and TRBJ2-7; D unclear. V lost 3 bases and J 7 bases, leaving 13 bases between the germline ends. Germline V gene data show CDR1 as MGHDK and CDR2 as SYGVNS. The CDR3 is made up of 13 amino acids. The CDR3 here is CASSEISVGEQYF. CDR3 nucleotide sequence: TGTGCCAGCAGTGAGATCTCGGTGGGTGAGCAGTACTTC.

This clonotype was seen ten or more times. This sequence joins TRBV27 and TRBJ1-5; the D is unclear. The length of the CDR3 is 13 residues. V shed 6 bases and J shed 0 bases, with 6 bases lying between them. The germline V gene has CDR1 MNHEY and CDR2 SMNVEV (reference sequence). CDR3 in amino acids: CASRDHSNQPQHF. The CDR3 DNA sequence: TGTGCCAGCAGGGATCATAGCAATCAGCCCCAGCATTTT.

CDR3: CSARARAKDGNTEAFF. In nucleotides, the CDR3 is TGCAGTGCTAGAGCCCGAGCCAAGGACGGGAACACTGAAGCTTTCTTT. The chain recombines TRBV20-1 with TRBJ1-1; the D is unclear. Trimming shortened V by 1 base and J by 1 base, and 16 bases separated the two germline ends. CDR1 is DFQATT and CDR2 is SNEGSKA in the germline V gene (reference sequence). The CDR3 extends over 16 amino acids.

This clonotype appeared a few times. The chain couples TRBV10-3 to TRBJ2-6, with D perhaps matching TRBD1 (6 bases). This CDR3 spans 16 amino acids. Looked up from germline, CDR1 is ENHRY and CDR2 is SYGVKD. The V gene lost 6 bases and the J gene lost 0 bases, with 12 bases spanning the gap. This chain's CDR3 is CAIRDSDSSGANVLTF. As DNA, the CDR3 is TGTGCCATCAGGGACAGCGATAGCTCTGGGGCCAACGTCCTGACTTTC.

This clonotype was detected ten times or more. The CDR3 DNA sequence: TGTGCCAGCAGCCCGGGACTAGCGGGAGGGCTCAGCGATACGCAGTATTTT. This sequence encodes CASSPGLAGGLSDTQYF. V gene TRBV7-2 combines with J gene TRBJ2-3; 16 bases match TRBD2. CDR1 SGHTA and CDR2 FQGNSA come from the germline V gene. This CDR3 has 17 residues. The trim removed 5 bases at V and 6 bases at J, leaving 8 bases unmatched.

CDR3: CATTDAYEQYF. The CDR3 DNA reads as TGTGCCACCACAGACGCCTACGAGCAGTACTTC. This chain connects TRBV10-3 to TRBJ2-7; D not resolved. The V end lost 10 bases, the J end lost 2 bases, and 9 bases lay between the germline ends. Germline CDR1 ENHRY, CDR2 SYGVKD. The CDR3 has 11 residues.

This clonotype came up a few times. The chain links TRBV25-1 to TRBJ2-1; D uncertain. The ends were cut back, 3 bases at V and 4 bases at J, with 10 bases in the middle. The CDR3 runs to 14 residues. Germline V CDR1 and CDR2: MGHDK, SYGVNS. DNA of the CDR3: TGTGCCAGCAGTGACCCTGTGGGGTACAATGAGCAGTTCTTC. Protein: CASSDPVGYNEQFF.